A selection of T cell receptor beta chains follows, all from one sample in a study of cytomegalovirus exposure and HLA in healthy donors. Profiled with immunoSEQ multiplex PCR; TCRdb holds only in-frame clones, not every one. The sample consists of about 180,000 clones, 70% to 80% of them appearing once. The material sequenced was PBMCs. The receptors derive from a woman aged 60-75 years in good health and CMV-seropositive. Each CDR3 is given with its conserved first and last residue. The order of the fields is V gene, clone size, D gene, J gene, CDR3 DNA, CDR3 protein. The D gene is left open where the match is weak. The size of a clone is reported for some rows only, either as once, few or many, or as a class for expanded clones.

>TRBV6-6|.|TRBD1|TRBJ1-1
TGTGCCAGCGCCGGGACAGGGAACACTGAAGCTTTCTTT
CASAGTGNTEAFF
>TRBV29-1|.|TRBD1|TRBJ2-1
TGCAGCGCAAGTGGACAGGGGGGCAATGAGCAGTTCTTC
CSASGQGGNEQFF
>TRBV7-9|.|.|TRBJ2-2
TGTGCCAGCAGCTCAACGACAGTTGCCGGGGAGCTGTTTTTT
CASSSTTVAGELFF
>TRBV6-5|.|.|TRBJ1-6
TGTGCCAGCAGGCGAGGGCTTGGACATAATTCACCCCTCCACTTT
CASRRGLGHNSPLHF
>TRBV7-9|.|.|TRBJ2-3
TGTGCCAGCAGCGACTGGGGAACAGGGCTAAAAGATACGCAGTATTTT
CASSDWGTGLKDTQYF
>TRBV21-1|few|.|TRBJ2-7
TGTGCCAGCAGCGTGACTGAAGAGCAGTACTTC
CASSVTEEQYF
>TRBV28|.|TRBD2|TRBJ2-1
TGTGCCAGCAGCTCCGGGTCTAGCGGGAGGCACAGCTCCTACAATGAGCAGTTCTTC
CASSSGSSGRHSSYNEQFF
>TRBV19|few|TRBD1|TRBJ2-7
TGTGCCAGTAGTACCGACAGGGGCTCCTACGAGCAGTACTTC
CASSTDRGSYEQYF
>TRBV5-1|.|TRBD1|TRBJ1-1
TGCGCCAGCAGCTCCCGACAGGGAGGAACTGAAGCTTTCTTT
CASSSRQGGTEAFF
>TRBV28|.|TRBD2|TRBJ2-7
TGTGCCAGCAGTTCTAGCGGGGGGGCCGACTACGAGCAGTACTTC
CASSSSGGADYEQYF
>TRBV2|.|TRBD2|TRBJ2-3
TGTGCCACAGAACTAGCGGGAGCAGTAGGTACGCAGTATTTT
CATELAGAVGTQYF
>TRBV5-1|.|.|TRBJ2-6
TGCGCCAGCAGCTTGGAACTTCACAGGGGACTTGGGGCCAACGGCCTGACTTTC
CASSLELHRGLGANGLTF
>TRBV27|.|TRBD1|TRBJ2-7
TGTGCCAGCAGGGCTTGGGGGACAGGGGGGGACGAGCAGTACTTC
CASRAWGTGGDEQYF
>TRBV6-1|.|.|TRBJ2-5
TGTGCCAGCAGCCCGGGGGGCATGAGGGAGACCCAGTACTTC
CASSPGGMRETQYF
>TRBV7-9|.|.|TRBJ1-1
TGTGCCAGCAGCTCGACACCGGAGAACACTGAAGCTTTCTTT
CASSSTPENTEAFF
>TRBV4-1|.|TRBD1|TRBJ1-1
TGCGCCAGCAGCCAACCCAGGGGGGACACTGAAGCTTTCTTT
CASSQPRGDTEAFF
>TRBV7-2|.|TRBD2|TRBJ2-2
TGTGCCAGCAGCTTAGCGCGCGGCGGGAGCGTGAGAACCGGGGAGCTGTTTTTT
CASSLARGGSVRTGELFF
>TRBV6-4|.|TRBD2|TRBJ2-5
TGTGCCAGCGCAATGTTAGCGGGAGCGCAAGAGACCCAGTACTTC
CASAMLAGAQETQYF
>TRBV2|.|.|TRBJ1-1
TGTGCCAGCAGTCCATTTACGGACAGGAACACTGAAGCTTTCTTT
CASSPFTDRNTEAFF
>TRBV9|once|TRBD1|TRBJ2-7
TGTGCCAGCCGTCCGGGACAGGGGGGCGACGAGCAGTACTTC
CASRPGQGGDEQYF
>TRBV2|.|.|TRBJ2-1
TGTGCCAGCAGTGTTTCCACAGCCTCAAATGAGCAGTTCTTC
CASSVSTASNEQFF
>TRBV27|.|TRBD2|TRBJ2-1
TGTGCCAGCAGTTTACGACTAGCGGGGGGCCGCAATGAGCAGTTCTTC
CASSLRLAGGRNEQFF
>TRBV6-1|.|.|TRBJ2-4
TGTGCCAGCAGTCTCGATACAGGGAAGGGAAACATTCAGTACTTC
CASSLDTGKGNIQYF
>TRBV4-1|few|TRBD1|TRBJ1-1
TGCGCCAGCAGCCGCGGAACCGGGACAGGACTTGAAGCTTTCTTT
CASSRGTGTGLEAFF
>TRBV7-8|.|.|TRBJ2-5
TGTGCCAGCAGCTTAGGATCCGGCGGGCCCATAAAGACCCAGTACTTC
CASSLGSGGPIKTQYF
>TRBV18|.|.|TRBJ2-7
TGTGCCAGCTCACCACCTGTCGGTTACGAGCAGTACTTC
CASSPPVGYEQYF
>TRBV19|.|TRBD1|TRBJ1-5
TGTGCCAGTAGTATAGGTACAGGGGGCACCCAGCCCCAGCATTTT
CASSIGTGGTQPQHF
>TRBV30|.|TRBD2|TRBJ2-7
TGTGCCTGGAGTGGGCTAGCGGGGGTGGGAGAGCAGTACTTC
CAWSGLAGVGEQYF
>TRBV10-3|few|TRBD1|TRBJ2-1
TGTGCCATCAGTGGGACAGGGTCCTACAATGAGCAGTTCTTC
CAISGTGSYNEQFF
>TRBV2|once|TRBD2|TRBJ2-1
TGTGCCAGCAGGGTGACGGGACTAGCGGCCAATGAGCAGTTCTTC
CASRVTGLAANEQFF
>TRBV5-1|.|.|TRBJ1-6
TGCGCCAGCAGCTTGGCCCTACAGGAGAATTCACCCCTCCACTTT
CASSLALQENSPLHF
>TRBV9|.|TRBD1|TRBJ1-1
TGTGCCAGCAGCGCCGGCAGGGGACAGAATCTCATGAACACTGAAGCTTTCTTT
CASSAGRGQNLMNTEAFF
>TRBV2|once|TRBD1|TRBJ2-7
TGTGCCAGCAGTGCACAGGGGTACGAGCAGTACTTC
CASSAQGYEQYF
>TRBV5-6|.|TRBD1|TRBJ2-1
TGTGCCAGCAGCTGGGACAGGGGCCGAAATGAGCAGTTCTTC
CASSWDRGRNEQFF
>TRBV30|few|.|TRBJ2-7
TGTGCCTGGAGTGGACTCCAGGGGGAGCAGTACTTC
CAWSGLQGEQYF
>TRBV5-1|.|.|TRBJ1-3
TGCGCCAGCAGCCCAACAGGGTTCTCTGGAAACACCATATATTTT
CASSPTGFSGNTIYF
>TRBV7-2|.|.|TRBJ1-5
TGTGCCAGCAGCTTAGATTATGGGCAGGGGCTCAATCAGCCCCAGCATTTT
CASSLDYGQGLNQPQHF
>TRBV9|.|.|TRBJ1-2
TGTGCCAGCAGCGCCACAGGGAGCTTTAACTATGGCTACACCTTC
CASSATGSFNYGYTF
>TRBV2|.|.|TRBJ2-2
TGTGCCAGCAGTGAATTCAACGTCGGCACCGGGGAGCTGTTTTTT
CASSEFNVGTGELFF
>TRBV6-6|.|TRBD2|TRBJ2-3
TGTGCCAGCAGCCACGTAGCGGGAGGGCCTCCCGATACGCAGTATTTT
CASSHVAGGPPDTQYF